Below, one TCR beta chain is given with its context. This sample is part of a study of long-term antiretroviral therapy in people with HIV. CDR1 SEHNR and CDR2 FQNEAQ come from the germline V gene (reference sequence). The CDR3 spans 15 residues. V was pared by 5 bases and J by 0 bases, with 12 bases between. Version v3.0 of the immunoSEQ assay ran at survey level. Here immunoSEQ multiplex PCR was the method, and the copy in TCRdb shows in-frame clones only, minus some. The sample includes 25,000 to 30,000 clones, more than 80% of them seen just once. Sequences were derived from unsorted PBMCs, sampled 3.2 years before starting antiretroviral therapy. V is TRBV7-9 and J is TRBJ2-3, with unresolved D. The clonotype comes from a man aged 45 to 65 with HIV. The CDR3 DNA follows: TGTGCCAGCAGCCTATGGACGGCTAGCACAGATACGCAGTATTTT. Amino acid sequence: CASSLWTASTDTQYF. The whole variable domain, remainder taken from reference TRBV7-9 and TRBJ2-3, is DTGVSQNPRHKITKRGQNVTFRCDPISEHNRLYWYRQTLGQGPEFLTYFQNEAQLEKSRLLSDRFSAERPKGSFSTLEIQRTEQGDSAMYLCASSLWTASTDTQYFGPGTRLTVL.